This T cell receptor (beta chain) was retrieved from a study of blood T cell repertoires in COVID-19. Generated by immunoSEQ multiplex PCR, the TCRdb table keeps only in-frame clones and is missing some. The sample contains hundreds of thousands of clones, approximately 80% of which appear only once. The V gene lost 5 bases and the J gene lost 7 bases, with 15 bases spanning the gap. This CDR3 region has 14 residues. The germline gives CDR1 MNHEY, CDR2 SVGEGT. This TCR came from a human donor in a cohort sampled during active COVID-19. The specimen sequenced was peripheral blood. The chain has TRBV6-2 or TRBV6-3 and TRBJ1-5; no clear D. As DNA, the CDR3 is TGTGCCAGCAGTCCAACTATTGAGGGACAGCCCCAGCATTTT. It translates to CASSPTIEGQPQHF.